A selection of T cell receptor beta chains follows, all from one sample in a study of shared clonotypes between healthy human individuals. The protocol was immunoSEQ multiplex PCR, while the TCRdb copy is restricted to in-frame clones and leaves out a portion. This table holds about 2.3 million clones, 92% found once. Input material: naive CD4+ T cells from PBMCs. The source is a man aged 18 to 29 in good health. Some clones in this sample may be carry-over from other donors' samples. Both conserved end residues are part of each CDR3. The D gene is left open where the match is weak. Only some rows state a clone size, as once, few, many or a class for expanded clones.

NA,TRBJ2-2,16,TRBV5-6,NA,TGTGCCAGCAGCTTGGCCGCGGCGGTGAGCACCGGGGAGCTGTTTTTT,CASSLAAAVSTGELFF
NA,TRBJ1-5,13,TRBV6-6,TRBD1,TGTGCCAGCAGTCACCTAACAGGGGAGCCCCAGCATTTT,CASSHLTGEPQHF
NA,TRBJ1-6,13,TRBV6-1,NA,TGTGCCAGCAGTCAGGGTATGGGGTCACCCCTCCACTTT,CASSQGMGSPLHF
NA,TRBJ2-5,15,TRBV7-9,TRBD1,TGTGCCAGCAGCTTAGCGGGGACAGGGGAAGAGACCCAGTACTTC,CASSLAGTGEETQYF
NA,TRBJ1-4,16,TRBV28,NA,TGTGCCAGCAGTTTGGGGCGGGGACGGGTGACGGAAAAACTGTTTTTT,CASSLGRGRVTEKLFF
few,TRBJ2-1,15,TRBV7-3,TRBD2,TGTGCCAGCAGCCCGCTAGCGGGAGGACTGGGGGAGCAGTTCTTC,CASSPLAGGLGEQFF
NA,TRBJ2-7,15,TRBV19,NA,TGTGCCAGTAGTGAACCTCGGGGCAGATCCTACGAGCAGTACTTC,CASSEPRGRSYEQYF
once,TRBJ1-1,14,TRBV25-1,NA,TGTGCCAGCAGTGAATATATAGGGGGCACTGAAGCTTTCTTT,CASSEYIGGTEAFF
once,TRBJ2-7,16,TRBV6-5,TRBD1,TGTGCCAGCAGTTACGTCTCCGGGACAGGGCCATACGAGCAGTACTTC,CASSYVSGTGPYEQYF
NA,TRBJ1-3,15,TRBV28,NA,TGTGCCAGCAGTTCCAGCCTCAGCTCTGGAAACACCATATATTTT,CASSSSLSSGNTIYF
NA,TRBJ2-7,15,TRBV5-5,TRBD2,TGTGCCAGCAGCCTGCTAGCGGGAGGGGGCTACGAGCAGTACTTC,CASSLLAGGGYEQYF
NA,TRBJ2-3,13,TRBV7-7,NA,TGTGCCAGCAGCCGGGTACAGGGAGATACGCAGTATTTT,CASSRVQGDTQYF
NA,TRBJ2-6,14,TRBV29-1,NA,TGCAGCGTTGCACAGTCCTCTGGGGCCAACGTCCTGACTTTC,CSVAQSSGANVLTF
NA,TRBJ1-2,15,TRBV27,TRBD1,TGTGCCAGCAGTTCCCACTCGACAGGGGACTATGGCTACACCTTC,CASSSHSTGDYGYTF
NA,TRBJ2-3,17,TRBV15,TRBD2,TGTGCCACCAGCAGAGGAGTAGCGGGAAGTATGACAGATACGCAGTATTTT,CATSRGVAGSMTDTQYF
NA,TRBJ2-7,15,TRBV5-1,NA,TGCGCCAGCAGTGGACAGCCGCAAGCCTCCTACGAGCAGTACTTC,CASSGQPQASYEQYF
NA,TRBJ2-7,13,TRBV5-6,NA,TGTGCCAGCAGCTTGGGGGGCATCTACGAGCAGTACTTC,CASSLGGIYEQYF
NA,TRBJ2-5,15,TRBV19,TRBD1,TGTGCCAGTAGTGCTGGGGACAGGGTGGGAGAGACCCAGTACTTC,CASSAGDRVGETQYF
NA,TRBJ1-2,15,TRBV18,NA,TGTGCCAGCTCACCACTAACAGGGCCGAACTATGGCTACACCTTC,CASSPLTGPNYGYTF
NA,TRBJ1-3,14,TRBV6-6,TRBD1,TGTGCCAGCAGTTACTCGGACAGGGAAAACACCATATATTTT,CASSYSDRENTIYF
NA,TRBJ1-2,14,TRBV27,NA,TGTGCCAGCAGTTTAACCAGGACCCACTATGGCTACACCTTC,CASSLTRTHYGYTF
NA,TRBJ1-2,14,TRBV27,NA,TGTGCCAGCGGGGAGCAGGGGCGGGGGTATGGCTACACCTTC,CASGEQGRGYGYTF